This T cell receptor beta chain was found in a study of blood T cell repertoires in COVID-19. Overall study: PBMCs, B-cell-depleted T cells, or T cells were the source of the cDNA or gDNA that made up the material.

Authors' methods: Reference gene primer amplification gave nucleated cell count estimates. The assay was immunoSEQ multiplex PCR, and TCRdb's table has in-frame clones only and misses some. The D gene and trimming were derived from the DNA, and the V and J assignments and clone size from that table. The table records 250,000 to 350,000 clones, 84% of them present only once. Seattle enrolled patients during active infection and tracked them longitudinally. Trimming took 6 bases from V and 7 from J; bases not matched to a gene: 13. The length of the CDR3 is 15 residues. Germline V gene sequence: CDR1 MNHEY, CDR2 SVGAGI.

The receptor comes from a human donor with COVID-19, enrolled during active disease. The donor label of this sample is uncertain. V usage is TRBV6-5 and J usage is TRBJ2-7; 9 bases align to TRBD1. The sample comprised peripheral blood. The CDR3 DNA sequence: TGTGCCAGCAGGCCTACAGGGGGCCGGGCGAGGGAGCAGTACTTC. This codes for CASRPTGGRAREQYF.